Listed below are T cell receptor beta chains from one sample, sequenced in a study of T cell responses to AZD1222 COVID-19 vaccine. Produced via immunoSEQ multiplex PCR; TCRdb's table is partial and in-frame only. This sample has roughly 110,000 clones, with roughly 90% found just once. Specimen: peripheral blood, collected on day 0 of AZD1222 vaccination. Every receptor here comes from an adult in good health. CDR3s include the opening cysteine and the closing phenylalanine or tryptophan. D genes are given only for firm matches. Clone size, where shown, is once, few, many, or a class for clones that have expanded.

cdr3_length d_call j_call v_call clone_size cdr3_aa cdr3_nt
14 TRBD1 TRBJ1-2 TRBV6-6 NA CASILTGGNFGYTF TGTGCCAGCATTTTGACAGGGGGGAATTTTGGCTACACCTTC
12 NA TRBJ1-2 TRBV12-3/TRBV12-4 NA CASSSRTWSYTF TGTGCCAGCAGTTCGAGGACTTGGAGCTACACCTTC
14 TRBD1 TRBJ1-5 TRBV7-6 NA CASSGRQGGQPQHF TGTGCCAGCAGCGGAAGACAGGGAGGGCAGCCCCAGCATTTT
15 TRBD1 TRBJ2-2 TRBV7-3 NA CASSPQGRGTGELFF TGTGCCAGCAGCCCACAGGGCAGGGGGACCGGGGAGCTGTTTTTT
13 NA TRBJ1-1 TRBV6-5 NA CASRWEMNTEAFF TGTGCCAGCAGGTGGGAGATGAACACTGAAGCTTTCTTT
16 NA TRBJ2-3 TRBV7-3 NA CASSLTVGGGTDTQYF TGTGCCAGCAGCTTAACGGTTGGGGGTGGCACAGATACGCAGTATTTT
12 NA TRBJ1-3 TRBV5-1 NA CASSVSGNTIYF TGCGCCAGCAGCGTCTCTGGAAACACCATATATTTT
16 NA TRBJ1-3 TRBV7-2 NA CASSLAVRPSGNTIYF TGTGCCAGCAGCTTAGCGGTCAGGCCCTCTGGAAACACCATATATTTT
12 NA TRBJ1-2 TRBV19 NA CASNQGPYGYTF TGTGCCAGTAATCAGGGTCCCTATGGCTACACCTTC
15 NA TRBJ2-1 TRBV9 once CASSSKGSTFDEQFF TGTGCCAGCAGCTCCAAGGGGAGTACGTTCGATGAGCAGTTCTTC
16 TRBD1 TRBJ1-5 TRBV7-9 NA CASSPDRGWGNQPQHF TGTGCCAGCAGTCCGGACAGGGGATGGGGCAATCAGCCCCAGCATTTT
13 NA TRBJ2-7 TRBV5-1 NA CASSLELVGEQYF TGCGCCAGCAGCTTGGAACTAGTAGGCGAGCAGTACTTC
15 NA TRBJ2-7 TRBV6-2/TRBV6-3 NA CASSGRGQGTYEQYF TGTGCCAGCAGTGGGAGGGGACAAGGAACCTACGAGCAGTACTTC
20 TRBD2 TRBJ2-7 TRBV9 NA CASSVATLGLAGGPAYEQYF TGTGCCAGCAGCGTAGCTACTTTGGGACTAGCGGGAGGGCCGGCCTACGAGCAGTACTTC
15 TRBD2 TRBJ2-5 TRBV7-7 NA CASSRGLAGGETQYF TGTGCCAGCAGCCGTGGACTAGCGGGAGGGGAGACCCAGTACTTC